This TCR beta chain was sequenced for a study of response to subunit inactivated influenza vaccine. V lost 3 bases to trimming and J lost 9 bases; unmatched junction nucleotides: 10. The CDR3 covers 17 residues. Per the germline V gene, CDR1 is SGHTA and CDR2 is FQGNSA. TCRdb ran MiXCR on the RT-PCR reads and lists one entry per CDR3 protein. This sample carries just under 550,000 distinct CDR3 sequences, around a quarter of them seen once, and the ten largest clones take approximately 2.9%. These data were likewise used in another study, on T cells expressing NK-cell markers. Turning to that study: TCR beta libraries carry UMIs added by 5'RACE template switching. Underlying the TCR beta repertoires were sorted CD3+CD56+NKG2C+, CD3+CD56+NKG2C- and CD3+CD56-NKG2C+ T cells. HCMV seropositivity marked seven of the eight sequenced donors; one was seronegative. The leading position in the CD3+CD56-NKG2C+ fraction of several donors also went to these clonotypes.

The clonotype was recovered from a man aged 45-60 years who received an inactivated influenza vaccine. This rearrangement joins TRBV7-2 to TRBJ2-3; 15 bases map to TRBD2. The input for sequencing was CD4+ T cells sorted from PBMCs, taken 12 days after vaccination. CDR3 sequence (DNA): TGTGCCAGCAGCTTTGGGACTAGCGGGGGGAGACTCGAGACGCAGTATTTT. This codes for CASSFGTSGGRLETQYF. The full variable domain, rest sourced from reference TRBV7-2 and TRBJ2-3, is GAGVSQSPSNKVTEKGKDVELRCDPISGHTALYWYRQSLGQGLEFLIYFQGNSAPDKSGLPSDRFSAERTGGSVSTLTIQRTQQEDSAVYLCASSFGTSGGRLETQYFGPGTRLTVL.